A single sample gave rise to the 8 T cell receptor beta chains below, sequenced in a study of metastatic and nonmetastatic thyroid tumors. Prior to thyroid surgery, none of the patients had received any treatment. Through MiXCR, TCRdb re-clonotyped the PCR reads. This sample has around 30,000 clones, with less than 25% found just once. The sequencing sample was made of blood. Every receptor here comes from a female donor with papillary thyroid cancer or a benign thyroid nodule (not recorded which). Some clones in this sample may be carry-over from other donors' samples.

Ten or more counts support this clone. The V call is TRBV12-3 or TRBV12-4, the J call TRBJ2-3; possible D gene TRBD1, 5 bases. The CDR3 sequence is 13 residues long. V lost 6 bases, J lost 3 bases, and 10 bases lay in between. The CDR3 DNA sequence: TGTGCCAGCAGCAACAGGAATACAGATACGCAGTATTTT. Protein: CASSNRNTDTQYF.

At least ten counts were recorded for this clone. The V call is TRBV7-9, the J call TRBJ1-3; no definite D call. Trimming shortened V by 6 bases and J by 0 bases, and 9 bases separated the two germline ends. Germline loops: CDR1 SEHNR, CDR2 FQNEAQ (reference sequence). CDR3 length equals 14 residues. CDR3: CASSPRRSGNTIYF. In nucleotides, the CDR3 is TGTGCCAGCAGTCCCCGTCGCTCTGGAAACACCATATATTTT.

This clone was detected only a few times. V gene TRBV6-5 combines with J gene TRBJ2-1; possibly TRBD2 for D (6 bases). Germline-derived CDR1 and CDR2 are MNHEY and SVGAGI. This CDR3 spans 15 amino acids. Trimming shortened V by 5 bases and J by 9 bases, and 20 bases separated the two germline ends. The DNA for the CDR3 is TGTGCCAGCAGTCCGAGGGGCGGGATGAATCTTGAGCAGTTCTTC. Its protein product is CASSPRGGMNLEQFF.

On this clone itself: The germline gene is not matched at one end of the junction; a read error may be the cause. Other DNA sequences in the same sample also yield this CDR3. The chain is built from TRBV5-6 and TRBJ2-7, with D perhaps matching TRBD2 (6 bases). The CDR3 is made up of 15 amino acids. The germline V gene has CDR1 SGHDT and CDR2 YYEEEE. The CDR3 region is CASSLGTGSSYEQYF. The CDR3 bases are TGCGCCAGCAGCTTAGGGACTGGGAGCTCCTACGAGCAGTACTTC.

This clone was seen a handful of times. This specimen includes other DNA sequences encoding the same CDR3. CDR3 nucleotides: TGTGCCAGCAGTGTGGGGGTAGAGCAGCCCCAGCATTTT. As protein: CASSVGVEQPQHF. This chain joins TRBV6-1 and TRBJ1-5; weak D call: TRBD1 (5 bases). Germline V gene lookup returns CDR1 MNHNS and CDR2 SASEGT. The V end was cut by 4 bases, the J end by 7 bases, with 11 bases between. This CDR3 is 13 amino acids long.

This clone was counted many times. A read error is possible here, since a much larger clone lies one base away. The conserved closing phenylalanine or tryptophan is absent in this CDR3, likely reflecting a read error. The CDR3 coding sequence is TGTGCCAGCAGCCCCTCCGGGACGGGAAAAGAGACCCAGTACTCC. Residues: CASSPSGTGKETQYS. The rearrangement links TRBV11-1 to TRBJ2-5; D may be TRBD1 or TRBD2 (5 bases each). The V end lost 5 bases, the J end lost 3 bases, and 16 bases lay between the germline ends. Per germline, CDR1 SGHAT and CDR2 FQDESV (reference sequence). This CDR3 is built from 15 residues.

In its sample, this clone was seen a few times. The gene calls are TRBV19 and TRBJ1-5, with D tentatively TRBD1 (5 bases). Germline lookup yields CDR1 LNHDA and CDR2 SQIVND (reference sequence). Trimming took off 4 bases at V and 3 bases at J, with 10 bases between the two ends. This CDR3 has 14 residues. The CDR3 DNA reads as TGTGCCAGTAGTACGAACAGGTTCAATCAGCCCCAGCATTTT. Protein product: CASSTNRFNQPQHF.

This clone is medium-sized within its sample. The chain carries TRBV5-1 and TRBJ2-2, with D unresolved. This CDR3 region has 16 residues. The V gene's germline CDR1 is SGHRS and CDR2 YFSETQ. V was cut by 5 bases and J by 6 bases, with 20 bases left in between. The CDR3 spells CASSENQRTVAGELFF. CDR3 DNA: TGCGCCAGCAGTGAGAACCAGCGAACTGTGGCCGGGGAGCTGTTTTTT.